The rows below give T cell receptor beta chains drawn from one sample of a study of blood T cell repertoires in COVID-19. The table came from immunoSEQ multiplex PCR; TCRdb's copy has only in-frame clones and leaves some out. Of 310,000 or so clones in the sample, approximately 88% were seen once. The sample consisted of PBMCs or T cells enriched from blood (not recorded which). The receptors originated from a woman aged 40 to 55 who had recovered from COVID-19. CDR3s include the opening cysteine and the closing phenylalanine or tryptophan. The D gene is left open where the match is weak. Clone size, where shown, is once, few, many, or a class for clones that have expanded.

size	length	D	V	J	DNA	CDR3
-	13	-	TRBV7-2	TRBJ1-4	TGTGCCAGCAGCTCGGAGCCCCGCAGGGAACTGTTTTTT	CASSSEPRRELFF
-	18	TRBD2	TRBV14	TRBJ2-1	TGTGCCAGCAGCCGCGACTCGATTAGCGGGAGTTCCTACAATGAGCAGTTCTTC	CASSRDSISGSSYNEQFF
-	15	-	TRBV15	TRBJ1-3	TGTGCCACCAGCAGAGAGGCAAATTCTGGAAACACCATATATTTT	CATSREANSGNTIYF
-	15	-	TRBV7-8	TRBJ1-3	TGTGCCAGCAGCTTCTCAGGGGAATCTGGAAACACCATATATTTT	CASSFSGESGNTIYF
-	14	-	TRBV7-2	TRBJ2-5	TGTGCCAGCAGCTTAAGATCAGGCGAAGAGACCCAGTACTTC	CASSLRSGEETQYF
once	14	-	TRBV5-1	TRBJ2-7	TGCGCCAGCAGCGGCAGCAACGGGGGAACCGAGCAGTACTTC	CASSGSNGGTEQYF
once	19	TRBD1	TRBV4-3	TRBJ1-5	TGCGCCAGCAGCCAAGGGGGCCGACAGGGCCTAAATAGCAATCAGCCCCAGCATTTT	CASSQGGRQGLNSNQPQHF
-	15	TRBD1	TRBV7-9	TRBJ1-5	TGTGCCAGCAGCCCAGGGGGTGTGACAAGGCAGCCCCAGCATTTT	CASSPGGVTRQPQHF
-	15	-	TRBV4-1	TRBJ2-3	TGCGCCAGCAGCCTAATCGGGACTAGCACAGATACGCAGTATTTT	CASSLIGTSTDTQYF
-	16	-	TRBV24-1	TRBJ1-5	TGTGCCACCAGTGGGGTCGGGACAACTCATAATCAGCCCCAGCATTTT	CATSGVGTTHNQPQHF
-	14	-	TRBV11-2	TRBJ2-5	TGTGCCAGCAGCTTAGATCCGGGGAAAGAGACCCAGTACTTC	CASSLDPGKETQYF
-	14	-	TRBV7-9	TRBJ1-1	TGTGCCAGCAGGATGTCCGCAGGCAACACTGAAGCTTTCTTT	CASRMSAGNTEAFF
-	14	TRBD2	TRBV11-3	TRBJ2-2	TGTGCCAGCAGCCCCCCGGGGGGCACCGGGGAGCTGTTTTTT	CASSPPGGTGELFF
-	16	-	TRBV7-3	TRBJ1-3	TGTGCCAGCAGCTTAACCTCGACCCCGGGAGGAAACACCATATATTTT	CASSLTSTPGGNTIYF
-	14	TRBD1	TRBV6-5	TRBJ1-2	TGTGCCAGCAGTTCCCACAGGGGGCGAGGCGGCTACACCTTC	CASSSHRGRGGYTF
-	16	TRBD1	TRBV10-1	TRBJ2-2	TGCGCCAGCTCCCCGGACAGGGTGGTAGAAACCGGGGAGCTGTTTTTT	CASSPDRVVETGELFF
-	16	-	TRBV7-9	TRBJ1-2	TGTGCCAGCTGGGATATTGTCACAGGAAGTACCTATGGCTACACCTTC	CASWDIVTGSTYGYTF
-	17	TRBD2	TRBV18	TRBJ2-5	TGTGCCAGCTCACCACCGGGAATAGCGGGAGACCAAGAGACCCAGTACTTC	CASSPPGIAGDQETQYF
once	15	-	TRBV4-3	TRBJ1-1	TGCGCCAGCAGCCTGGTTCAGGGAAGCTGGTCTGAAGCTTTCTTT	CASSLVQGSWSEAFF
few	14	-	TRBV7-9	TRBJ1-1	TGTGCCAGCAGCTTATGGGGGGAGAACACTGAAGCTTTCTTT	CASSLWGENTEAFF
few	15	-	TRBV18	TRBJ1-3	TGTGCCAGCTCGCTCGACAGGCTCTCTGGAAACACCATATATTTT	CASSLDRLSGNTIYF
-	13	-	TRBV7-9	TRBJ1-1	TGTGCCAGCAGCTCAGGGGTCGGCACTGAAGCTTTCTTT	CASSSGVGTEAFF
-	15	TRBD1	TRBV15	TRBJ1-5	TGTGCCACCAGCAAGGGACAGGAAAGGAATCAGCCCCAGCATTTT	CATSKGQERNQPQHF